This T cell receptor beta chain was retrieved from a study of beta chain features in type 1 diabetes. General study results and limits: A cDNA-based sequencing approach could over-represent cells with high TCR expression. In every one of the four CD4+ subsets, TCRB CDR3s were moderately but significantly shorter in Type 1 diabetes patients. Reduced insertions and increased deletions marked VDJ junctions in type 1 diabetes patients. PCR might favor shorter templates, but any such skew would affect patients and controls equally.

In total, each donor contributed a single heparinised blood draw that averaged around 110 mL. This clone was detected a few times. The antigen is undetermined. What was sequenced were expressed TCRB transcripts, since all of the isolated RNA had been reverse transcribed. Using immunoSEQ multiplex PCR, the repertoire was profiled, and TCRdb retains in-frame clones only, with some absent. This table holds a few hundred thousand clones, around 14% found once. This TCR derives from a man younger than 45 with type 1 diabetes. The sequencing input was naive CD4+ T cells from blood.

In nucleotides, the CDR3 is TGCGCCAGCAGCTTGGGACAGACCGTACCCTACGAGCAGTACTTC. It is translated as CASSLGQTVPYEQYF. V usage is TRBV5-1 and J usage is TRBJ2-7; possibly TRBD1 for D (5 bases). V lost 0 bases, J lost 2 bases, and 12 bases lay in between. The CDR3 extends over 15 amino acids. Looked up from germline, CDR1 is SGHRS and CDR2 is YFSETQ.